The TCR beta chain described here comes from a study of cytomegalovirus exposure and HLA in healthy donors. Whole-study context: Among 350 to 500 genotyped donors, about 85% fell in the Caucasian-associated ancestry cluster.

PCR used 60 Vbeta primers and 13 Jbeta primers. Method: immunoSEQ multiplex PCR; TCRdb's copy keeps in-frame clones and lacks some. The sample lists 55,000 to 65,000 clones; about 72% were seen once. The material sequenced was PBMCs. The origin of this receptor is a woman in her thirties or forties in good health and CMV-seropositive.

CDR3 bases: TGTGCCAGCAGTCGGACAAGGGGACAGGCCTACGAGCAGTACTTC. This codes for CASSRTRGQAYEQYF. The J gene is TRBJ2-7, the V gene TRBV6-5, with 8 positions matching TRBD1. The CDR3 has 15 amino acids. Trimming at V came to 5 bases and at J to 2 bases, leaving 8 bases not matched to a gene. The V gene's germline CDR1 is MNHEY and CDR2 SVGAGI.